This entry describes one TCR beta chain. Antigen: not known. Trimming cost V 1 base and J 5 bases, with 7 bases left between them. The V gene's germline CDR1 is SGHDT and CDR2 YYEEEE. This CDR3 comprises 12 residues. The record originates from a study of T cell responses to AZD1222 COVID-19 vaccine. Sequencing used immunoSEQ multiplex PCR; TCRdb keeps in-frame clones, though not all of them. The data show 110,000 to 150,000 clones, 90% to 95% seen once. Study-wide points: Reports indicate that nearly half of spike-specific TCRs are directed at unmutated variant regions. At baseline, just 5 or 6 AZD1222 recipients tested seropositive.

The rearrangement links TRBV5-6 to TRBJ2-7, with D unclear. The sequence derives from an adult who had recovered from COVID-19. The specimen was peripheral blood, collected after recovery from COVID-19. The CDR3 nucleotides are TGTGCCAGCAGCTTGAGTCAGAACGAGCAGTACTTC. Protein sequence: CASSLSQNEQYF.